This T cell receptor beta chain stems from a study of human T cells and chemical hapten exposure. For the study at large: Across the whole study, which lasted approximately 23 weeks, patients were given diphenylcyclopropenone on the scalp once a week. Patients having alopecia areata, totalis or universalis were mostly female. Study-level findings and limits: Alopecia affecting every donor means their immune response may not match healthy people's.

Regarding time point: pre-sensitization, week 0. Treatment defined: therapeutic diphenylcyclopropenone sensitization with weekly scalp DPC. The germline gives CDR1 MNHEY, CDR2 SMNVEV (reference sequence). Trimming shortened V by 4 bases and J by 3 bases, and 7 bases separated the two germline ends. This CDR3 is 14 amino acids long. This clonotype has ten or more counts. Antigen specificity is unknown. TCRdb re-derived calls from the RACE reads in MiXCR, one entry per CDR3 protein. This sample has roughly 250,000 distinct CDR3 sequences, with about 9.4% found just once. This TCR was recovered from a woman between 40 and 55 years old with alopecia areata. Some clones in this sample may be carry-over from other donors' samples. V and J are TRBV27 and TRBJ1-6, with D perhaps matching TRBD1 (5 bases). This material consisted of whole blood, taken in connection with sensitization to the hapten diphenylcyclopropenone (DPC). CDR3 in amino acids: CASSYRNYNSPLHF. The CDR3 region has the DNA TGTGCCAGCAGTTACAGGAACTATAATTCACCCCTCCACTTT.